This T cell receptor beta chain is drawn from a study of shared clonotypes between healthy human individuals. The germline V gene has CDR1 LNHNV and CDR2 YYDKDF (reference sequence). V was clipped by 0 bases and J by 3 bases, with 9 bases between them. The length of the CDR3 is 14 residues. Measured with immunoSEQ multiplex PCR; TCRdb has only the in-frame clones, and not every one. The sample has about 1.1 million clones; around 78% are singletons. Sequencing was carried out using memory CD4+ T cells from PBMCs. The subset denotes: CD45RA-negative fraction. The chain is built from TRBV15 and TRBJ2-7, with TRBD2 as a possible D gene (5 bases). The receptor was isolated from a man aged 18 to 30 in good health. Some clones in this sample may be carry-over from other donors' samples. This CDR3 reads CATSRDLGDYEQYF. Written as DNA, the CDR3 is TGTGCCACCAGCAGAGATTTGGGAGACTACGAGCAGTACTTC.